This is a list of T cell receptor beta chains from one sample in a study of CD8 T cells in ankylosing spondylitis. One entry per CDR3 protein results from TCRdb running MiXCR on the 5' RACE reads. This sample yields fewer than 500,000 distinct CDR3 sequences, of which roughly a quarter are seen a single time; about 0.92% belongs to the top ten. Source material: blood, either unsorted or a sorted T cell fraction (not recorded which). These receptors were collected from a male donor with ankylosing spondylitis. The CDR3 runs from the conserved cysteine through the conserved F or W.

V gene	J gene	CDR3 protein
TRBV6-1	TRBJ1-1	CASRELTDTEAFF
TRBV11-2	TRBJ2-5	CASSLLRLAGGKDQETQYF
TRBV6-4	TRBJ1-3	CASGAGNTIYF
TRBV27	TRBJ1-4	CASSQQSATNEKLFF
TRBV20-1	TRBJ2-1	CSARSSHYNEQFF
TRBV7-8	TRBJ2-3	CASSSDRPYTQYF
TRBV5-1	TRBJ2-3	CASSWLSRDSSNTQYF
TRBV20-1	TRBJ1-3	CSARELRPGNTIYF
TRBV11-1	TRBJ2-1	CASSFKPGQGNEQFF
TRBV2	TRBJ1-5	CASRLNSNQPQHF
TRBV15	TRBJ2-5	CATSRDQSGLAETQYF
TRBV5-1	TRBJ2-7	CASSLAPDGSGGYEQYF
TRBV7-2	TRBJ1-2	CASSPQGLPNYGYTF